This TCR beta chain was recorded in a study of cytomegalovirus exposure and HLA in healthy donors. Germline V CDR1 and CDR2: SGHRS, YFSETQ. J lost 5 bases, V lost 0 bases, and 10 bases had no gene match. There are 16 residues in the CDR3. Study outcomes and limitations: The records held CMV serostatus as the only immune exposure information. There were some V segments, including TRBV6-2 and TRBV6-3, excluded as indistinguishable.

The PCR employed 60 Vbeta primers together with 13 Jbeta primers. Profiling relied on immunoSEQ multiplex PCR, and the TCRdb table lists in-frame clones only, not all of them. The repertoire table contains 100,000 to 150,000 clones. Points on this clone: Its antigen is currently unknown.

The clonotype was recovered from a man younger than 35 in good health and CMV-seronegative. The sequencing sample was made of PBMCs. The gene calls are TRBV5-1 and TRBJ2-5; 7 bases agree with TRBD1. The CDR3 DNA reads TGCGCCAGCAGCTTGGGACAGGGCCTCTTCGGGGAGACCCAGTACTTC. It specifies CASSLGQGLFGETQYF.